The present T cell receptor (beta chain) was sequenced within a study of shared clonotypes between healthy human individuals. Broader study findings: Sequencing of the sorted subsets was shown by rarefaction to be incomplete despite large depth. Relative to memory subsets, naive subsets generally showed larger estimated richness. With a handful of donors compared, 4.5% to 6.5% of naive CD4 clonotypes were shared.

The deep-level immunoSEQ assay was used. Libraries were prepared by immunoSEQ multiplex PCR; TCRdb keeps only in-frame clonotypes and omits some of them. In the table there are roughly 2.2 million clones, approximately 93% of which are singletons. On this clone itself: Its target is unknown.

The CDR3 totals 14 residues. Germline CDR1 is SQVTM and CDR2 is ANQGSEA. V lost 4 bases to trimming and J lost 0 bases, with 12 bases between them. The origin of this receptor is a man between 18 and 29 years old in good health. Some clones in this sample may be carry-over from other donors' samples. The sample comprised naive CD4+ T cells from PBMCs. The subset here: CD45RA+ positively selected. V is TRBV29-1 and J is TRBJ1-1; a possible D gene is TRBD1 (5 bases). CDR3 sequence reads: CSVAKGTVNTEAFF. Written as DNA, the CDR3 is TGCAGCGTTGCAAAAGGGACCGTGAACACTGAAGCTTTCTTT.